One sample yielded the 8 T cell receptor beta chains listed below, sequenced in a study of tumor-infiltrating lymphocytes in localized non-small cell lung cancer (dated by TCRdb to the early 2020s). Library construction relied on the immunoSEQ multiplex PCR assay. This is the immuneACCESS table as TCRdb keeps it, with only in-frame sequences that have V and J called. A part of the clones is gone; compared with another copy, unresolved V genes explain less than half, and the rest is unexplained. Here the sample has about 9,700 clones; 70% to 85% occur a single time. Of the sample, 9.8% is held by the ten largest clones. The sample taken for sequencing was lung tumor tissue. The receptors were gathered from a human donor with non-small cell lung cancer.

The V and J genes are TRBV5-1 and TRBJ1-2; a weak D match, TRBD1 (6 bases). Germline CDR1 is SGHRS and CDR2 is YFSETQ. Trimming shortened V by 5 bases and J by 4 bases, and 12 bases separated the two germline ends. This CDR3 has 13 residues. The CDR3 sequence is CASRPQGPYGYTF. Here the CDR3 DNA reads TGCGCCAGCAGACCTCAGGGGCCCTATGGCTACACCTTC.

The sample holds a few counts of this clone. The J gene is TRBJ1-2, the V gene TRBV5-1, with 10 positions matching TRBD1. Germline V CDR1 and CDR2: SGHRS, YFSETQ. This CDR3 contains 14 residues. The J segment lost 5 bases and the V segment lost 4 bases, leaving 5 bases of the junction unmatched. The CDR3 spells CASSLGQGYYGYTF. Here the CDR3 DNA reads TGCGCCAGCAGCCTGGGACAGGGGTATTATGGCTACACCTTC.

The chain has TRBV19 and TRBJ2-7; tentative D call: TRBD1 (6 bases). CDR3 length: 13 residues. Trimming stripped 7 bases from V and 1 base from J, with 11 bases between. The germline V gene has CDR1 LNHDA and CDR2 SQIVND (reference sequence). Written as DNA, the CDR3 is TGTGCCAGTAAGAACACAGGGTCCTACGAGCAGTACTTC. Its translation: CASKNTGSYEQYF.

The chain employs TRBV30 and TRBJ2-2; weak D call: TRBD1 (6 bases). CDR3 length equals 16 residues. Germline V gene data show CDR1 as GTSNPN and CDR2 as SVGIG (reference sequence). Trimming stripped 6 bases from V and 0 bases from J, with 17 bases between. This chain's CDR3 is CACRTRTVSNTGELFF. Here the CDR3 DNA reads TGTGCCTGTCGGACCCGGACAGTGTCGAACACCGGGGAGCTGTTTTTT.

The J gene is TRBJ2-2, the V gene TRBV19, with TRBD2 as a possible D gene (6 bases). From germline, CDR1 is LNHDA and CDR2 SQIVND (reference sequence). Trimming cost V 8 bases and J 5 bases, with 18 bases left between them. The CDR3 totals 15 residues. The chain's CDR3 is CASRKGLSATGELFF. CDR3 bases: TGTGCCAGTCGAAAGGGACTCTCAGCGACCGGGGAGCTGTTTTTT.

The chain is built from TRBV7-8 and TRBJ2-2; D may be TRBD2 (5 bases). CDR1 and CDR2 (germline): SGHVS, FQNEAQ. V lost 0 bases, J lost 0 bases, and 8 bases lay in between. This CDR3 contains 16 residues. The chain's CDR3 is CASSLAPGTNTGELFF. CDR3 DNA sequence: TGTGCCAGCAGCTTAGCCCCGGGGACGAACACCGGGGAGCTGTTTTTT.

This clone was observed a single time. V usage is TRBV27 and J usage is TRBJ1-1; no definite D call. This CDR3 region has 15 residues. The V end was cut by 6 bases, the J end by 3 bases, with 17 bases between. The germline CDR1 and CDR2 sequences are MNHEY and SMNVEV (reference sequence). For the CDR3, the DNA is TGTGCCAGCAGGAAACGACCTACGCTTGACACTGAAGCTTTCTTT. Translation: CASRKRPTLDTEAFF.

This chain connects TRBV2 to TRBJ2-7; 12 nucleotides match TRBD1. V shed 8 bases, J shed 3 bases, and the junction held 8 bases outside the gene matches. The CDR3 is made up of 15 amino acids. Germline-derived CDR1 and CDR2 are SNHLY and FYNNEI. CDR3 in DNA: TGTGCCAGCGAAAGTGGGACAGGGGGCGGCTACGAGCAGTACTTC. Amino acids: CASESGTGGGYEQYF.